This T cell receptor (beta chain) was recorded in a study of identical twins. The length of the CDR3 is 17 residues. Germline lookup yields CDR1 SGHRS and CDR2 YFSETQ. V was cut by 0 bases and J by 0 bases, with 16 bases left in between. TCRdb recomputed calls from the 5' RACE reads with MiXCR, one row per CDR3 protein. The sample lists some 1,700,000 distinct CDR3 sequences, around 29% occurring once. This sequence joins TRBV5-1 and TRBJ2-7; D call uncertain. The sample consisted of cord blood. This receptor was taken from a newborn girl in good health. CDR3 protein: CASSLESQARISYEQYF. As DNA, the CDR3 is TGCGCCAGCAGCTTGGAGTCGCAGGCCCGTATCTCCTACGAGCAGTACTTC.